These T cell receptor beta chains were read from a single sample in a study of blood T cell repertoires in COVID-19. Repertoires were generated with immunoSEQ multiplex PCR, while TCRdb's copy carries only in-frame clones and drops some. The repertoire holds just over 150,000 clones, with 85% to 90% as singletons. Sequenced sample: peripheral blood. These receptors were taken from a woman aged 40 to 55 with acute or convalescent COVID-19. CDR3s include the opening cysteine and the closing phenylalanine or tryptophan. Each record gives: V gene, J gene, CDR3 protein.

V: TRBV5-1
J: TRBJ2-1
CDR3: CASSKGLAGGREQFF

V: TRBV5-4
J: TRBJ2-3
CDR3: CASSVDRGINTDTQYF

V: TRBV5-4
J: TRBJ1-2
CDR3: CASSPDRPWGYTF

V: TRBV5-1
J: TRBJ1-1
CDR3: CASSLATGMNTEAFF

V: TRBV6-5
J: TRBJ2-1
CDR3: CASAARKRSYNEQFF

V: TRBV18
J: TRBJ2-1
CDR3: CASSPVSSGTYNEQFF

V: TRBV9
J: TRBJ2-1
CDR3: CASSLSGTSGRRYNEQFF

V: TRBV19
J: TRBJ1-1
CDR3: CASSIVGGAMNTEAFF

V: TRBV10-3
J: TRBJ1-4
CDR3: CAVSVDRPNEKLFF

V: TRBV28
J: TRBJ1-5
CDR3: CASTILNQPQHF

V: TRBV6-5
J: TRBJ2-7
CDR3: CASSATGGPTYEQYF

V: TRBV5-1
J: TRBJ2-5
CDR3: CASSFARGPETQYF

V: TRBV5-1
J: TRBJ1-1
CDR3: CASSLGNTGGTEAFF

V: TRBV5-5
J: TRBJ1-5
CDR3: CASSLLGTLNQPQHF

V: TRBV6-6
J: TRBJ1-1
CDR3: CASSYSTQGAKVEAFF

V: TRBV28
J: TRBJ2-5
CDR3: CASNSQAEETQYF

V: TRBV28
J: TRBJ2-7
CDR3: CATTQTSGGFSYEQYF

V: TRBV4-1
J: TRBJ2-1
CDR3: CASSQGSVGGLYNEQFF

V: TRBV19
J: TRBJ2-7
CDR3: CASSMPSRLEQYF

V: TRBV5-6
J: TRBJ2-1
CDR3: CASSLAGVSDEQFF

V: TRBV9
J: TRBJ2-1
CDR3: CASSVAAGAYNEQFF

V: TRBV7-6
J: TRBJ2-5
CDR3: CASSLVGLTSGTETQYF

V: TRBV18
J: TRBJ2-3
CDR3: CASSDSGTPDTQYF

V: TRBV5-6
J: TRBJ2-3
CDR3: CASSLAGTDTQYF

V: TRBV3-1/TRBV3-2
J: TRBJ2-3
CDR3: CASSQEIGVISTDTQYF

V: TRBV7-2
J: TRBJ1-4
CDR3: CASSLVEAINEKLFF

V: TRBV9
J: TRBJ2-7
CDR3: CASSAALASGVEQYF

V: TRBV6-5
J: TRBJ2-1
CDR3: CASSYSGSHNEQFF

V: TRBV5-1
J: TRBJ2-7
CDR3: CASSLAWDRGLWEQYF

V: TRBV13
J: TRBJ2-7
CDR3: CASSYGTSASGIYEQYF

V: TRBV6-5
J: TRBJ2-7
CDR3: CASSYGGGDEQYF

V: TRBV28
J: TRBJ1-6
CDR3: CASSIPPKAGGAGYNSPLHF

V: TRBV4-1
J: TRBJ2-6
CDR3: CASSQTGTRLAGANVLTF

V: TRBV7-2
J: TRBJ2-3
CDR3: CASSLGAAGGLDTQYF

V: TRBV7-8
J: TRBJ2-2
CDR3: CASSLAPSLTGELFF

V: TRBV6-5
J: TRBJ1-2
CDR3: CASTIGGASYGYTF

V: TRBV6-5
J: TRBJ2-3
CDR3: CASSRAGPDTQYF

V: TRBV5-6
J: TRBJ1-2
CDR3: CASSPGQNYGYTF

V: TRBV10-3
J: TRBJ1-2
CDR3: CAISESYRVGYGYTF

V: TRBV9
J: TRBJ1-1
CDR3: CASSVQEDRGDTEAFF

V: TRBV27
J: TRBJ2-5
CDR3: CASSLQGQGKGETQYF

V: TRBV28
J: TRBJ2-1
CDR3: CASSPPTSGGFDEQFF

V: TRBV5-1
J: TRBJ2-7
CDR3: CASSFSPYEQYF

V: TRBV3-1/TRBV3-2
J: TRBJ1-4
CDR3: CASSQDTGHNTGEKLFF

V: TRBV30
J: TRBJ2-3
CDR3: CAWSVLYATDTQYF

V: TRBV13
J: TRBJ2-1
CDR3: CASTRHNEQFF

V: TRBV18
J: TRBJ1-6
CDR3: CASSRGTDSPLHF

V: TRBV5-1
J: TRBJ2-3
CDR3: CASNILADPTDTQYF

V: TRBV5-1
J: TRBJ2-1
CDR3: CASSPLAGGLVFVEQFF

V: TRBV11-2
J: TRBJ1-1
CDR3: CASSARTSNTEAFF

V: TRBV19
J: TRBJ2-3
CDR3: CASSSQQGAGDTQYF

V: TRBV4-1
J: TRBJ2-1
CDR3: CASSQGTGAKASSYNEQFF

V: TRBV6-2/TRBV6-3
J: TRBJ2-6
CDR3: CASSYAWGLSGANVLTF

V: TRBV5-1
J: TRBJ2-3
CDR3: CASSLNLQGHGTDTQYF

V: TRBV24-1
J: TRBJ1-2
CDR3: CATSGGRGNGYTF

V: TRBV3-1/TRBV3-2
J: TRBJ2-7
CDR3: CASSYRAQSYEQYF